These 12 T cell receptor beta chains share one sample of origin, sequenced in a study of cytomegalovirus exposure and HLA in healthy donors. The study ran its PCR with 60 Vbeta and 13 Jbeta primers. Sequencing was performed with immunoSEQ multiplex PCR; in TCRdb, only in-frame clones are kept and a portion is missing. The table includes around 100,000 clones, more than 65% detected once. Sequenced: PBMCs. These receptors were collected from a woman in her thirties in good health and CMV-seronegative.

This chain joins TRBV19 and TRBJ2-5; 10 positions agree with TRBD2. CDR1 LNHDA and CDR2 SQIVND come from the germline V gene (reference sequence). The length of the CDR3 is 13 residues. V lost 7 bases, J lost 6 bases, and 5 bases stayed unmatched. DNA of the CDR3: TGTGCCAGTACCAATAGCGGGAGGCAGACCCAGTACTTC. Its translation is CASTNSGRQTQYF. Complete variable domain (other parts from reference TRBV19 and TRBJ2-5): DGGITQSPKYLFRKEGQNVTLSCEQNLNHDAMYWYRQDPGQGLRLIYYSQIVNDFQKGDIAEGYSVSREKKESFPLTVTSAQKNPTAFYLCASTNSGRQTQYFGPGTRLLVL.

The chain combines TRBV29-1 with TRBJ1-2; TRBD1 matches 7 bases. Trimming at V came to 4 bases and at J to 3 bases, leaving 2 bases not matched to a gene. The CDR3 sequence is 12 residues long. Germline loops: CDR1 SQVTM, CDR2 ANQGSEA. This chain's CDR3 is CSVGGQYYGYTF. DNA for the CDR3: TGCAGCGTTGGGGGACAGTACTATGGCTACACCTTC.

This clone has only a few counts. The rearrangement links TRBV4-2 to TRBJ2-7, with 11 bases identical to TRBD2. Looked up from germline, CDR1 is LGHNA and CDR2 is YNFKEQ. The CDR3 is 17 amino acids. Trimming cost V 4 bases and J 6 bases; bases outside gene matches: 14. CDR3 DNA sequence: TGTGCCAGCAGCCCCTCACCAAGTAGCGGGAGGGCACGCGAGCAGTACTTC. The encoded protein is CASSPSPSSGRAREQYF.

This clone came up a few times. The J gene is TRBJ1-2, the V gene TRBV20-1, with D possibly TRBD1 on 6 matching bases. The V end was cut by 5 bases, the J end by 6 bases, with 7 bases between. CDR3 length equals 10 residues. The germline V gene encodes CDR1 DFQATT and CDR2 SNEGSKA (reference sequence). The CDR3 loop is CSAQGNGYTF. CDR3 DNA sequence: TGCAGTGCTCAGGGGAATGGCTACACCTTC.

J is TRBJ2-5 and V is TRBV27, with a weak D call TRBD2 (5 bases). The CDR3 totals 18 residues. V was pared by 2 bases and J by 1 base, with 20 bases between. Germline values: CDR1 MNHEY, CDR2 SMNVEV (reference sequence). The CDR3 bases are TGTGCCAGCAGTTTAACGAGGCCCCGCCCCGAGGGCCAAGAGACCCAGTACTTC. Its protein product is CASSLTRPRPEGQETQYF.

V and J are TRBV4-2 and TRBJ1-4; 8 nucleotides align to TRBD1. With V trimmed by 4 bases and J by 7 bases, 8 bases remained unmatched. The germline gives CDR1 LGHNA, CDR2 YNFKEQ. This CDR3 is built from 15 residues. The CDR3 reads CASSPPGTGGEKLFF. CDR3 DNA: TGTGCCAGCAGCCCCCCCGGGACAGGTGGTGAAAAACTGTTTTTT.

This clone was seen a handful of times. The rearrangement links TRBV7-9 to TRBJ1-1; 8 bases line up with TRBD1. The V gene end was trimmed by 1 base and the J gene end by 4 bases; junction bases not matched to a gene: 11. This CDR3 spans 17 amino acids. CDR1 is SEHNR and CDR2 is FQNEAQ in the germline V gene (reference sequence). The CDR3 bases are TGTGCCAGCAGCTTAGAAGACAGGGGAATATATACCACTGAAGCTTTCTTT. Translated, it gives CASSLEDRGIYTTEAFF.

The chain couples TRBV6-5 to TRBJ2-1; 12 bases fit TRBD2. In germline, CDR1 is MNHEY, CDR2 SVGAGI. V lost 6 bases and J lost 6; bases outside the gene matches: 3. CDR3 length: 14 amino acids. The CDR3 coding sequence is TGTGCCAGCAGGGAACTAGCGGGAGGCAATGAGCAGTTCTTC. Translated: CASRELAGGNEQFF.

This chain links TRBV9 with TRBJ1-1; TRBD1 is a possible D gene (5 bases). The CDR3 runs to 13 residues. Germline CDR1 and CDR2: SGDLS and YYNGEE. V lost 0 bases and J 11 bases, leaving 14 bases between the germline ends. The CDR3 loop reads CASSVEAGRRAFF. The CDR3, as DNA: TGTGCCAGCAGCGTAGAGGCGGGGCGAAGGGCTTTCTTT.

The rearrangement joins TRBV5-6 to TRBJ1-2; 11 nucleotides line up with TRBD1. This CDR3 region has 14 residues. CDR1 is SGHDT and CDR2 is YYEEEE in the germline V gene. With 0 bases clipped from V and 7 bases from J, the junction kept 2 bases outside the gene matches. CDR3 sequence (DNA): TGTGCCAGCAGCTTGGGGGACAGGGGGAGTGGCTACACCTTC. It specifies CASSLGDRGSGYTF.

J is TRBJ1-2 and V is TRBV29-1; 8 bases line up with TRBD1. Trimming took 7 bases from V and 3 from J; bases not matched to a gene: 1. CDR3 length equals 11 residues. Germline lookup yields CDR1 SQVTM and CDR2 ANQGSEA. CDR3 sequence (DNA): TGCAGCGCGGACAGGGACTATGGCTACACCTTC. Translation: CSADRDYGYTF.

This clone was observed a handful of times. V gene TRBV12-5 combines with J gene TRBJ2-3, with D perhaps TRBD1 (6 bases). The germline V and J ends were trimmed by 5 bases and 5 bases, with 14 bases remaining between them. The germline V gene has CDR1 LGHNT and CDR2 FRNRAP. The CDR3 has 14 residues. In nucleotides, the CDR3 is TGTGCTAGTGGTCTCAGACAGGACCGAGATACGCAGTATTTT. Translating it yields CASGLRQDRDTQYF.